These 16 T cell receptor beta chains were sequenced from one sample in a study of blood T cell repertoires in COVID-19 (dated by TCRdb to the early 2020s). The method was the immunoSEQ multiplex PCR assay. TCRdb holds this immuneACCESS table with in-frame rearrangements only. Some clones are missing; in checked studies, unresolved V genes explain under half, and the rest has no known cause. This sample comprises 150,000 to 200,000 clones, about 85% of them detected only once. The top ten hold approximately 21% of the sample. Sequencing input: peripheral blood. All receptors derive from a man aged 60-69 years with active or convalescent COVID-19.

V is TRBV30 and J is TRBJ1-3; unclear D gene. V lost 3 bases and J lost 1, with 28 bases in between. The CDR3 extends over 20 amino acids. The germline V gene encodes CDR1 GTSNPN and CDR2 SVGIG (reference sequence). The CDR3 region is CAWRPDADRYLQRSGNTIYF. The CDR3, as DNA: TGTGCCTGGAGACCCGACGCGGACCGGTATCTCCAGCGGTCTGGAAACACCATATATTTT.

The chain has TRBV2 and TRBJ2-2; D perhaps matches TRBD2 (6 bases). Trimming stripped 4 bases from V and 6 bases from J, with 9 bases between. Germline V gene data show CDR1 as SNHLY and CDR2 as FYNNEI. This CDR3 is built from 13 residues. The CDR3 bases are TGTGCCAGCAGTGTAAGGGAGGCCGGGGAGCTGTTTTTT. The encoded protein is CASSVREAGELFF. Full variable domain (remainder filled in from reference TRBV2 and TRBJ2-2): EPEVTQTPSHQVTQMGQEVILRCVPISNHLYFYWYRQILGQKVEFLVSFYNNEISEKSEIFDDQFSVERPDGSNFTLKIRSTKLEDSAMYFCASSVREAGELFFGEGSRLTVL.

Many counts were recorded for this clone. The rearrangement uses TRBV6-5 and TRBJ2-1, with 7 bases lining up with TRBD1. The CDR3 runs to 15 residues. V lost 2 bases and J lost 4; bases outside the gene matches: 5. Germline-derived CDR1 and CDR2 are MNHEY and SVGAGI. DNA for the CDR3: TGTGCCAGCAGTTACAGGGACAGCCATTACAATGAGCAGTTCTTC. Its protein is CASSYRDSHYNEQFF.

The rearrangement uses TRBV5-1 and TRBJ1-4, with 8 nucleotides matching TRBD1. There are 14 residues in the CDR3. Germline loops: CDR1 SGHRS, CDR2 YFSETQ. V shed 6 bases and J 7 bases; nucleotides not matched to a gene: 8. CDR3 region: CASTLGTGPEKLFF. The CDR3 DNA is TGCGCCAGCACCCTTGGGACAGGACCTGAAAAACTGTTTTTT.

This chain connects TRBV11-2 to TRBJ1-6; D may be TRBD1 (5 bases). The germline V gene encodes CDR1 SGHAT and CDR2 FQNNGV. This CDR3 is built from 15 residues. V gave up 3 bases and J gave up 3 bases, with 9 bases separating them. CDR3 sequence (DNA): TGTGCCAGCAGCTTTAAGGGGATCTATAATTCACCCCTCCACTTT. It yields the protein CASSFKGIYNSPLHF.

CDR3 sequence: CSVEHVGQASSYEQYF. The CDR3 DNA reads TGCAGCGTCGAACACGTGGGGCAGGCGAGCTCCTACGAGCAGTACTTC. The V and J genes are TRBV29-1 and TRBJ2-7; tentatively, D is TRBD1 (5 bases). Per germline, CDR1 SQVTM and CDR2 ANQGSEA. The CDR3 sequence is 16 residues long. Trimming took off 6 bases at V and 0 bases at J, with 21 bases between the two ends.

The chain combines TRBV5-1 with TRBJ1-6; 7 bases are shared with TRBD1. Germline V gene lookup returns CDR1 SGHRS and CDR2 YFSETQ. The CDR3 extends over 15 amino acids. J lost 4 bases, V lost 4 bases, and 5 bases had no gene match. CDR3 residues: CASSPDRIYNSPLHF. The CDR3 bases are TGCGCCAGCAGCCCGGACAGGATTTATAATTCACCCCTCCACTTT.

The chain joins TRBV6-1 to TRBJ1-4; D is possibly TRBD1 (6 bases). Trimming stripped 5 bases from V and 8 bases from J, with 12 bases between. Germline CDR1 is MNHNS and CDR2 is SASEGT. The CDR3 has 13 amino acids. This chain's CDR3 is CASSRGAGEKLFF. CDR3 coding DNA: TGTGCCAGCAGTCGGGGGGCAGGAGAAAAACTGTTTTTT.

The genes are TRBV29-1 and TRBJ2-3; D possibly corresponds to TRBD1 (5 bases). The CDR3 is made up of 13 amino acids. The germline V and J ends were trimmed by 1 base and 5 bases, with 10 bases remaining between them. The V gene's germline CDR1 is SQVTM and CDR2 ANQGSEA. The CDR3 bases are TGCAGCGTTGAAGGCAGGGTTAGAGATACGCAGTATTTT. This encodes CSVEGRVRDTQYF.

The CDR3 nucleotides read TGCGCCAGCAGCAAAACAGGGCTAACTAATGAAAAACTGTTTTTT. Translated: CASSKTGLTNEKLFF. The gene calls are TRBV5-1 and TRBJ1-4; D is perhaps TRBD1 (6 bases). The V gene lost 4 bases and the J gene lost 1 base, with 11 bases spanning the gap. This CDR3 contains 15 residues. Germline V gene data show CDR1 as SGHRS and CDR2 as YFSETQ.

As DNA, the CDR3 is TGTGCCATCAGTGAGTCCAGGGGAACCTATAATTCACCCCTCCACTTT. It yields the protein CAISESRGTYNSPLHF. V and J are TRBV10-3 and TRBJ1-6, with D perhaps TRBD1 (6 bases). This CDR3 comprises 16 residues. The V end was cut by 0 bases, the J end by 2 bases, with 8 bases between. CDR1 is ENHRY and CDR2 is SYGVKD in the germline V gene.

The chain has TRBV2 and TRBJ1-1; D might be TRBD1 (6 bases). The V gene lost 6 bases and the J gene lost 4 bases, with 15 bases spanning the gap. This CDR3 spans 14 amino acids. Germline-derived CDR1 and CDR2 are SNHLY and FYNNEI. CDR3 sequence reads: CASRPQGRGTEAFF. The CDR3 DNA follows: TGTGCCAGCAGACCACAGGGTAGAGGCACTGAAGCTTTCTTT.

The chain carries TRBV9 and TRBJ2-4, with 9 bases aligning to TRBD2. This CDR3 has 16 amino acids. The V segment lost 3 bases and the J segment 9 bases; nucleotides outside the gene matches: 13. Germline V gene data show CDR1 as SGDLS and CDR2 as YYNGEE. The CDR3 DNA follows: TGTGCCAGCAGCGCCGGGACTAGCACGGGGAGGGCCATTCAGTACTTC. Amino acid sequence: CASSAGTSTGRAIQYF.

The chain couples TRBV9 to TRBJ2-2; 7 positions match TRBD2. Trimming cost V 0 bases and J 4 bases; bases outside gene matches: 3. This CDR3 has 15 residues. Germline CDR1 reads SGDLS; CDR2 reads YYNGEE. The CDR3 sequence: CASSVGTSLTGELFF. CDR3 DNA sequence: TGTGCCAGCAGCGTAGGGACTAGTCTCACCGGGGAGCTGTTTTTT.

This chain joins TRBV30 and TRBJ2-3; TRBD2 is a possible D gene (6 bases). Trimming took 1 base from V and 8 from J, leaving 19 bases between them. The CDR3 totals 15 residues. CDR1 and CDR2 from the germline V gene are GTSNPN and SVGIG (reference sequence). The DNA of the CDR3 is TGTGCCTGGAGTGGATCAAGCGGGTCTTGGGGTACGCAGTATTTT. Translation: CAWSGSSGSWGTQYF.

This chain uses TRBV7-2 with TRBJ1-5; no clear D. Trimming removed 4 bases from V and 4 bases from J, with 11 bases in between. Germline CDR1 is SGHTA and CDR2 is FQGNSA. The CDR3 totals 14 residues. The CDR3 spells CASSSGRRNQPQHF. DNA for the CDR3: TGTGCCAGCAGCTCCGGTAGGAGGAATCAGCCCCAGCATTTT.